These T cell receptor beta chains were read from a single sample in a study of identical twins. TCRdb called the 5' RACE reads again in MiXCR, with one record for every CDR3 protein. The table has about 200,000 distinct CDR3 sequences, roughly a tenth seen once; the top ten hold more than 8.5%. Sequenced material: memory T cells sorted from blood. These receptors all stem from a man in his forties or fifties in good health. The CDR3 runs from the conserved cysteine through the conserved F or W. D genes are given only for firm matches. Clone size, where shown, is once, few, many, or a class for clones that have expanded.

size: once; J: TRBJ1-6; D: TRBD1; length: 15; V: TRBV6-5; CDR3: CASSYGTGANSPLHF; DNA: TGTGCCAGCAGTTACGGGACAGGGGCCAATTCACCCCTCCACTTT
size: many; J: TRBJ2-7; D: -; length: 16; V: TRBV4-3; CDR3: CASSQEARGSSYEQYF; DNA: TGCGCCAGCAGCCAAGAGGCGCGGGGTAGCTCCTACGAGCAGTACTTC
size: -; J: TRBJ2-3; D: -; length: 14; V: TRBV6-5; CDR3: CASSTGKFTDTQYF; DNA: TGTGCCAGCAGTACTGGGAAGTTCACAGATACGCAGTATTTT
size: many; J: TRBJ1-5; D: TRBD1; length: 15; V: TRBV28; CDR3: CASSLLTGGNQPQHF; DNA: TGTGCCAGCAGTTTACTCACAGGGGGCAATCAGCCCCAGCATTTT
size: many; J: TRBJ2-1; D: TRBD2; length: 18; V: TRBV20-1; CDR3: CSAPPGLAGGQSYNEQFF; DNA: TGCAGTGCGCCCCCGGGACTAGCGGGAGGTCAATCCTACAATGAGCAGTTCTTC
size: -; J: TRBJ2-1; D: -; length: 13; V: TRBV6-5; CDR3: CASSYRFYNEQFF; DNA: TGTGCCAGCAGTTATCGATTTTACAATGAGCAGTTCTTC
size: -; J: TRBJ2-7; D: -; length: 15; V: TRBV6-2/TRBV6-3; CDR3: CASSYSSGSPYEQYF; DNA: TGTGCCAGCAGTTACTCCTCGGGGAGCCCCTACGAGCAGTACTTC
size: many; J: TRBJ2-7; D: -; length: 11; V: TRBV12-3/TRBV12-4; CDR3: CASSENYEQYF; DNA: TGTGCCAGCAGTGAAAACTACGAGCAGTACTTC
size: few; J: TRBJ1-2; D: -; length: 14; V: TRBV6-1; CDR3: CASSQQGKGYGYTF; DNA: TGTGCCAGCAGTCAACAGGGAAAGGGGTATGGCTACACCTTC
size: few; J: TRBJ2-6; D: -; length: 14; V: TRBV5-1; CDR3: CASTESSGANVLTF; DNA: TGCGCCAGTACGGAGAGCTCTGGGGCCAACGTCCTGACTTTC
size: few; J: TRBJ1-2; D: -; length: 15; V: TRBV4-1; CDR3: CASSQGLSRAYGYTF; DNA: TGCGCCAGCAGCCAAGGGCTGAGCAGGGCCTATGGCTACACCTTC
size: many; J: TRBJ2-1; D: -; length: 16; V: TRBV7-9; CDR3: CASSLAPPVPYNEQFF; DNA: TGTGCCAGCAGCTTAGCGCCCCCCGTACCTTACAATGAGCAGTTCTTC
size: many; J: TRBJ1-1; D: -; length: 11; V: TRBV28; CDR3: CASTTNTEAFF; DNA: TGTGCCAGCACAACGAACACTGAAGCTTTCTTT
size: many; J: TRBJ1-2; D: TRBD1; length: 15; V: TRBV12-3/TRBV12-4; CDR3: CASSPLGTASYGYTF; DNA: TGTGCCAGCAGCCCCCTAGGGACAGCTTCCTATGGCTACACCTTC
size: -; J: TRBJ1-1; D: -; length: 15; V: TRBV28; CDR3: CASSPRAGRNTEAFF; DNA: TGTGCCAGCAGTCCTCGGGCAGGGAGGAACACTGAAGCTTTCTTT
size: few; J: TRBJ2-1; D: TRBD2; length: 17; V: TRBV14; CDR3: CASSQGFSGASYNEQFF; DNA: TGTGCCAGCAGCCAGGGCTTTAGCGGGGCCTCCTACAATGAGCAGTTCTTC
size: few; J: TRBJ2-7; D: TRBD2; length: 12; V: TRBV20-1; CDR3: CSTQRGLDEQYF; DNA: TGCAGTACTCAGCGGGGTTTGGACGAGCAGTACTTC
size: -; J: TRBJ2-4; D: -; length: 15; V: TRBV18; CDR3: CASSPTGHDKNIQYF; DNA: TGTGCCAGCTCTCCAACGGGACACGACAAAAACATTCAGTACTTC
size: many; J: TRBJ1-5; D: TRBD1; length: 13; V: TRBV12-3/TRBV12-4; CDR3: CASRRQGNQPQHF; DNA: TGTGCCAGCAGGAGACAGGGGAATCAGCCCCAGCATTTT
size: -; J: TRBJ2-1; D: -; length: 13; V: TRBV29-1; CDR3: CSVEGSGLREQFF; DNA: TGCAGCGTTGAAGGTTCAGGGTTGAGGGAGCAGTTCTTC
size: -; J: TRBJ2-7; D: -; length: 13; V: TRBV20-1; CDR3: CSARYRRPDEQYF; DNA: TGCAGTGCTAGGTATAGGAGGCCAGACGAGCAGTACTTC
size: few; J: TRBJ2-5; D: -; length: 16; V: TRBV5-5; CDR3: CASSLETAGAEETQYF; DNA: TGTGCCAGCAGCTTGGAGACGGCGGGCGCAGAAGAGACCCAGTACTTC
size: many; J: TRBJ2-1; D: -; length: 13; V: TRBV5-1; CDR3: CASRVGSYNEQFF; DNA: TGCGCCAGCAGAGTGGGGTCCTACAATGAGCAGTTCTTC
size: many; J: TRBJ1-1; D: -; length: 16; V: TRBV12-3/TRBV12-4; CDR3: CASRSLGVQVRTEAFF; DNA: TGTGCCAGCAGGAGTTTAGGTGTCCAGGTCCGCACTGAAGCTTTCTTT
size: -; J: TRBJ2-1; D: -; length: 17; V: TRBV20-1; CDR3: CSARSIAGPEAYNEQFF; DNA: TGCAGTGCTAGATCGATAGCTGGACCGGAGGCCTACAATGAGCAGTTCTTC
size: -; J: TRBJ2-1; D: -; length: 14; V: TRBV7-2; CDR3: CASSLSVPYNEQFF; DNA: TGTGCCAGCAGCCTTTCGGTTCCCTACAATGAGCAGTTCTTC
size: few; J: TRBJ2-2; D: -; length: 16; V: TRBV12-3/TRBV12-4; CDR3: CASTRGLGAGTGELFF; DNA: TGTGCCAGCACACGGGGGTTGGGGGCCGGGACCGGGGAGCTGTTTTTT
size: many; J: TRBJ1-4; D: -; length: 12; V: TRBV20-1; CDR3: CSARRGREKLFF; DNA: TGCAGTGCTAGACGGGGCAGGGAAAAACTGTTTTTT
size: many; J: TRBJ2-5; D: -; length: 13; V: TRBV6-1; CDR3: CASSTQIGQTQYF; DNA: TGTGCCAGCAGCACCCAGATAGGGCAGACCCAGTACTTC
size: -; J: TRBJ1-2; D: -; length: 16; V: TRBV5-6; CDR3: CASSLVVGAVSYGYTF; DNA: TGTGCCAGCAGCTTAGTGGTTGGGGCCGTCTCCTATGGCTACACCTTC
size: -; J: TRBJ1-3; D: TRBD1; length: 15; V: TRBV27; CDR3: CASSSQGAGGNTIYF; DNA: TGTGCCAGCAGTTCCCAGGGGGCCGGTGGAAACACCATATATTTT
size: many; J: TRBJ1-6; D: -; length: 15; V: TRBV5-6; CDR3: CASSLISRVDSPLHF; DNA: TGTGCCAGCAGCTTGATCAGCAGGGTTGATTCACCCCTCCACTTT
size: few; J: TRBJ2-3; D: -; length: 14; V: TRBV27; CDR3: CASSSPFDLDTQYF; DNA: TGTGCCAGCAGTTCCCCCTTCGATTTGGATACGCAGTATTTT
size: -; J: TRBJ1-2; D: -; length: 14; V: TRBV9; CDR3: CASSVEGQLYGYTF; DNA: TGTGCCAGCAGCGTAGAGGGGCAACTCTATGGCTACACCTTC
size: many; J: TRBJ2-3; D: TRBD2; length: 14; V: TRBV25-1; CDR3: CASRSGGVTDTQYF; DNA: TGTGCCAGCAGGAGCGGGGGGGTCACAGATACGCAGTATTTT
size: few; J: TRBJ2-1; D: -; length: 13; V: TRBV11-2; CDR3: CASSIGGGREQFF; DNA: TGTGCCAGCAGCATTGGGGGGGGGCGTGAGCAGTTCTTC
size: -; J: TRBJ2-7; D: TRBD1; length: 14; V: TRBV6-5; CDR3: CASSYRRGGDEQYF; DNA: TGTGCCAGCAGTTACCGCCGAGGGGGCGACGAGCAGTACTTC
size: many; J: TRBJ2-3; D: -; length: 12; V: TRBV20-1; CDR3: CSAPTRADTQYF; DNA: TGCAGTGCTCCGACACGGGCAGATACGCAGTATTTT
size: few; J: TRBJ2-1; D: TRBD2; length: 16; V: TRBV5-8; CDR3: CASSSFVGTSDPEQFF; DNA: TGTGCCAGCAGCTCCTTTGTTGGAACTAGCGACCCGGAGCAGTTCTTC
size: many; J: TRBJ2-1; D: -; length: 14; V: TRBV4-1; CDR3: CASSQEPLYNEQFF; DNA: TGCGCCAGCAGCCAAGAGCCACTTTACAATGAGCAGTTCTTC
size: -; J: TRBJ2-1; D: TRBD2; length: 15; V: TRBV6-1; CDR3: CASRSGSSNYNEQFF; DNA: TGTGCCAGCCGTAGCGGGAGCTCCAATTACAATGAGCAGTTCTTC